Each of the 29 T cell receptor beta chains below was sequenced from the same sample in a study of early T cells in non-severe SARS-CoV-2 infection. From the 5' RACE reads, TCRdb called clonotypes with MiXCR, one entry per CDR3 protein. This sample has tens of thousands of distinct CDR3 sequences, with approximately 5.6% found just once. The sequenced sample was whole blood. These receptors all stem from an adult who was a healthcare worker with PCR-confirmed SARS-CoV-2 infection or an uninfected control (not recorded which).

There are many counts of this clonotype. The chain couples TRBV4-1 to TRBJ1-2; 9 nucleotides line up with TRBD1. Germline CDR1 reads MGHRA; CDR2 reads YSYEKL. The CDR3 consists of 15 residues. Trimming cost V 4 bases and J 8 bases; bases outside gene matches: 11. The CDR3 sequence: CASSLTGTGLRGYTF. In nucleotides, the CDR3 is TGCGCCAGCAGCCTTACCGGGACAGGGCTTAGAGGCTACACCTTC.

The gene calls are TRBV12-5 and TRBJ2-1; 16 bases are shared with TRBD2. The junction had 11 bases not matched to a gene; V was cut back by 3 bases and J by 0 bases. Germline V gene sequence: CDR1 LGHNT, CDR2 FRNRAP. CDR3 size: 21 residues. The CDR3 DNA reads TGTGCTAGTGGTTTCTCGGGACTAGCGGGGGGGTCCCTGAGCTCCTACAATGAGCAGTTCTTC. Protein sequence: CASGFSGLAGGSLSSYNEQFF.

Of note for this clonotype: It may be a read error: a sequence one base away is much more abundant. This rearrangement joins TRBV28 to TRBJ2-2, with TRBD1 as a possible D gene (6 bases). From germline, CDR1 is MDHEN and CDR2 SYDVKM. This CDR3 is 16 amino acids long. The CDR3 reads CVSSLYRQENTGELFF. The CDR3 DNA is TGTGTCAGCAGTTTATACAGACAGGAGAACACCGGGGAGCTGTTTTTT.

In its sample, this clonotype was seen many times. The chain recombines TRBV9 with TRBJ2-1; 8 nucleotides line up with TRBD2. Per the germline V gene, CDR1 is SGDLS and CDR2 is YYNGEE. The CDR3 totals 17 residues. V lost 2 bases, J lost 6 bases, and 13 bases stayed unmatched. CDR3 nucleotides: TGTGCCAGCAGCGTCGGACTAGCAGTAGGCGCGGGCAATGAGCAGTTCTTC. This translates into CASSVGLAVGAGNEQFF.

This clonotype came up many times. The chain has TRBV29-1 and TRBJ2-1; the match to TRBD1 covers 11 bases. The germline V gene has CDR1 SQVTM and CDR2 ANQGSEA. V shed 6 bases, J shed 6 bases, and the junction held 7 bases outside the gene matches. The CDR3 totals 14 residues. The DNA of the CDR3 is TGCAGCGTCCTCCGGGACAGGGGGTCCAATGAGCAGTTCTTC. Translated: CSVLRDRGSNEQFF.

This clonotype has at least ten counts. The CDR3 DNA is TGTGCCAGCTCGGCTCAACCCTCTGGGGCCAACGTCCTGACTTTC. Its translation is CASSAQPSGANVLTF. The chain is built from TRBV12-3 or TRBV12-4 and TRBJ2-6; D ambiguous. The CDR3 spans 15 residues. V lost 8 bases, J lost 0 bases, and 11 bases lay in between.

This clonotype was detected ten times or more. V usage is TRBV10-2 and J usage is TRBJ2-7; D is perhaps TRBD1 or TRBD2 (6 bases each). The V gene's germline CDR1 is WSHSY and CDR2 SAAADI. The length of the CDR3 is 13 residues. The germline V and J ends were trimmed by 3 bases and 5 bases, with 11 bases remaining between them. CDR3 loop: CASSEGGSNEQYF. The CDR3 DNA follows: TGCGCCAGCAGTGAAGGGGGGTCCAACGAGCAGTACTTC.

This chain joins TRBV11-1 and TRBJ1-5; a possible D gene is TRBD1 (6 bases). V lost 5 bases to trimming and J lost 0 bases, with 11 bases between them. The CDR3 is 15 amino acids. Germline V gene data show CDR1 as SGHAT and CDR2 as FQDESV (reference sequence). CDR3 sequence: CASSQDSYSNQPQHF. The CDR3, as DNA: TGTGCCAGCAGCCAGGACAGTTATAGCAATCAGCCCCAGCATTTT.

The rearrangement links TRBV24-1 to TRBJ2-3; TRBD1 matches 7 bases. The length of the CDR3 is 18 residues. J was trimmed by 5 bases and V by 5 bases; bases with no gene match: 18. Germline-derived CDR1 and CDR2 are KGHDR and SFDVKD. The CDR3 region is CATSVRVVGRGTRDTQYF. CDR3 DNA sequence: TGTGCCACCAGTGTCAGAGTCGTAGGCAGGGGGACGCGAGATACGCAGTATTTT.

The chain has TRBV7-9 and TRBJ1-1, with TRBD1 matching over 9 bases. CDR1 and CDR2 (germline): SEHNR, FQNEAQ (reference sequence). V lost 6 bases to trimming and J lost 2 bases; unmatched junction nucleotides: 10. The CDR3 sequence is 16 residues long. The CDR3 bases are TGTGCCAGCAGTCATCCGACAGGGGGTGGTAACACTGAAGCTTTCTTT. Its translation: CASSHPTGGGNTEAFF.

This clonotype was found many times. The V gene is TRBV12-3 or TRBV12-4, the J gene TRBJ1-1, with 11 bases matching TRBD1. The CDR3 sequence is 16 residues long. Unmatched junction bases numbered 7, after V lost 6 bases and J lost 1 base. CDR3 DNA: TGTGCCAGCAGGAAAGGGACAGGGGGTACGAACACTGAAGCTTTCTTT. It codes for CASRKGTGGTNTEAFF.

This clonotype was counted a few times. V and J are TRBV12-3 or TRBV12-4 and TRBJ1-2, with 10 bases lining up with TRBD1. The CDR3 extends over 16 amino acids. J lost 3 bases, V lost 5 bases, and 9 bases had no gene match. CDR3 nucleotides: TGTGCCAGCAGTACTATCGGACAGGGGGTCCACTATGGCTACACCTTC. It translates to CASSTIGQGVHYGYTF.

The CDR3 DNA reads TGTGCCTGGAGTGGGACAGGGAGTGGCTACGAGCAGTACTTC. Translated, it gives CAWSGTGSGYEQYF. This sequence joins TRBV30 and TRBJ2-7, with 8 nucleotides matching TRBD1. The CDR3 is made up of 14 amino acids. Germline V CDR1 and CDR2: GTSNPN, SVGIG (reference sequence). V was clipped by 1 base and J by 3 bases; unmatched bases: 5.

This clonotype was counted ten times or more. V usage is TRBV6-6 and J usage is TRBJ1-4; TRBD1 matches at 7 bases. This CDR3 contains 16 residues. Per germline, CDR1 MNHNY and CDR2 SVGAGI (reference sequence). Trimming removed 5 bases from V and 8 bases from J; junction bases left unmatched: 14. The CDR3 nucleotides are TGTGCCAGCAGTCGGCGGGACAGCGGAGGGGGAGAAAAACTGTTTTTT. Protein: CASSRRDSGGGEKLFF.

This clonotype has a count of ten or more. The rearrangement links TRBV3-1 to TRBJ2-1; D gene unclear. Germline V gene data show CDR1 as LGHDT and CDR2 as YNNKEL (reference sequence). Trimming took 2 bases from V and 7 from J, leaving 6 bases between them. The CDR3 consists of 12 residues. This CDR3 is CASSQTINEQFF. CDR3 DNA sequence: TGTGCCAGCAGCCAAACCATTAATGAGCAGTTCTTC.

V gene TRBV30 combines with J gene TRBJ1-2; 8 nucleotides line up with TRBD1. V lost 4 bases, J lost 5 bases, and 12 bases stayed unmatched. Germline loops: CDR1 GTSNPN, CDR2 SVGIG (reference sequence). The CDR3 consists of 15 residues. The CDR3 sequence: CAWKFGQGAGYGYTF. The DNA for the CDR3 is TGTGCCTGGAAATTTGGGCAGGGGGCAGGGTATGGCTACACCTTC.

The table lists this clonotype with a few counts. The junction departs from germline at one end; a sequencing error may be responsible. J is TRBJ1-1 and V is TRBV20-1, with TRBD1 as a possible D gene (5 bases). There are 17 residues in the CDR3. CDR1 is DFQATT, CDR2 SNEGSKA, per germline (reference sequence). The CDR3 coding sequence is TGCAGTGCCAGAGCCCCGGGGGGTCGGGCCACGAACACTGAAGCTTTCTTT. This translates into CSARAPGGRATNTEAFF.

This clonotype occurred a few times. This CDR3 is CASSPAVGNYEQYF. In DNA form, the CDR3 reads TGTGCCAGCAGTCCAGCGGTGGGAAACTACGAGCAGTACTTC. V gene TRBV2 combines with J gene TRBJ2-7; tentative D call: TRBD2 (5 bases). The CDR3 is made up of 14 amino acids. Germline CDR1 is SNHLY and CDR2 is FYNNEI. Trimming removed 5 bases from V and 3 bases from J, with 14 bases in between.

By sample share, this clonotype is medium-sized. The chain joins TRBV20-1 to TRBJ1-1; D not resolved. CDR1 is DFQATT and CDR2 is SNEGSKA in the germline V gene (reference sequence). CDR3 length: 12 amino acids. V was clipped by 3 bases and J by 2 bases, with 7 bases between them. CDR3 in amino acids: CSASISNTEAFF. CDR3 DNA sequence: TGCAGTGCTAGTATCAGCAACACTGAAGCTTTCTTT.

This clonotype was seen at least ten times. J is TRBJ1-2 and V is TRBV5-8; the D gene is possibly TRBD1 (6 bases). V lost 4 bases, J lost 4 bases, and 20 bases lay in between. Germline V gene data show CDR1 as SGHTS and CDR2 as YDEGEE. CDR3 length: 16 residues. CDR3 amino acids: CASSPRGGASPYGYTF. In nucleotides, the CDR3 is TGTGCCAGCAGCCCTAGGGGGGGCGCGTCCCCCTATGGCTACACCTTC.

The table lists this clonotype with many counts. The gene calls are TRBV27 and TRBJ2-3, with 9 nucleotides matching TRBD2. The CDR3 is 17 residues long. Per the germline V gene, CDR1 is MNHEY and CDR2 is SMNVEV (reference sequence). Trimming at V came to 5 bases and at J to 9 bases, leaving 18 bases not matched to a gene. The CDR3 DNA sequence: TGTGCCAGCAGTCCCTCCAGAGCGGGGGGCGCCGTGTACACGCAGTATTTT. Its protein product is CASSPSRAGGAVYTQYF.

Many counts were recorded for this clonotype. The genes are TRBV9 and TRBJ1-4; 7 bases line up with TRBD1. Germline trimming cut 3 bases from V and 2 bases from J; bases unmatched to any gene: 7. The CDR3 runs 16 residues. Germline values: CDR1 SGDLS, CDR2 YYNGEE. The CDR3 DNA sequence: TGTGCCAGCAGCGCGTCAGGGGGTCGCACTAATGAAAAACTGTTTTTT. Residues: CASSASGGRTNEKLFF.

There are many counts of this clonotype. CDR3 sequence: CATAPAGQAYEQYF. CDR3 sequence (DNA): TGTGCCACCGCCCCGGCGGGACAGGCGTACGAGCAGTACTTC. The chain couples TRBV10-3 to TRBJ2-7; TRBD1 agrees at 8 bases. With V trimmed by 10 bases and J by 4 bases, 12 bases remained unmatched. The CDR3 runs to 14 residues. Germline values: CDR1 ENHRY, CDR2 SYGVKD.

This clonotype was detected a few times. V and J are TRBV5-1 and TRBJ2-1; D call uncertain. The V gene lost 4 bases and the J gene lost 0 bases, with 11 bases spanning the gap. The length of the CDR3 is 15 residues. CDR1 SGHRS and CDR2 YFSETQ come from the germline V gene. The CDR3 sequence is CASSTTPYSYNEQFF. The CDR3 nucleotides read TGCGCCAGCAGCACTACGCCTTACTCCTACAATGAGCAGTTCTTC. Looking up the rest from reference TRBV5-1 and TRBJ2-1 gives the full variable domain: KAGVTQTPRYLIKTRGQQVTLSCSPISGHRSVSWYQQTPGQGLQFLFEYFSETQRNKGNFPGRFSGRQFSNSRSEMNVSTLELGDSALYLCASSTTPYSYNEQFFGPGTRLTVL.

The chain uses TRBV12-5 and TRBJ1-1; maybe TRBD1 (5 bases). The V end was cut by 2 bases, the J end by 1 base, with 20 bases between. CDR1 is LGHNT, CDR2 FRNRAP, per germline. The CDR3 is 18 amino acids. The CDR3: CASGLPGGVGRKNTEAFF. CDR3 coding DNA: TGTGCTAGTGGTTTGCCTGGGGGGGTTGGCAGGAAGAACACTGAAGCTTTCTTT.

This clonotype has only a few counts. The chain is built from TRBV2 and TRBJ1-2; no clear D. V dropped 8 bases and J dropped 5 bases, with 9 bases sitting between them. CDR3 length equals 11 residues. Per germline, CDR1 SNHLY and CDR2 FYNNEI. In DNA, the CDR3 is TGTGCCAGCGCTTCCCCTTATGGCTACACCTTC. Its protein is CASASPYGYTF.

This clonotype was detected many times. The V call is TRBV7-2, the J call TRBJ1-2; D remains unclear. Germline CDR1 reads SGHTA; CDR2 reads FQGNSA. Trimming shortened V by 1 base and J by 2 bases, and 11 bases separated the two germline ends. The CDR3 is 15 residues long. The chain's CDR3 is CASSLVGQANYGYTF. The CDR3 nucleotides are TGTGCCAGCAGCTTAGTAGGCCAAGCAAACTATGGCTACACCTTC.

This clonotype was counted many times. The chain links TRBV29-1 to TRBJ2-7; 13 nucleotides agree with TRBD2. The CDR3 runs to 15 residues. CDR1 is SQVTM, CDR2 ANQGSEA, per germline. The V segment lost 4 bases and the J segment 7 bases; nucleotides outside the gene matches: 10. CDR3 region: CSVASGLAGAREQYF. CDR3 in DNA: TGCAGCGTTGCCTCCGGACTAGCGGGAGCTCGAGAGCAGTACTTC.

The chain recombines TRBV7-2 with TRBJ2-1; 10 bases are a match to TRBD2. The V and J ends lost 4 bases and 4 bases, in that order; junction bases with no gene match: 10. The CDR3 extends over 17 amino acids. Germline CDR1 reads SGHTA; CDR2 reads FQGNSA. The CDR3 coding sequence is TGTGCCAGCAGCTCCGGTCCTAGCGGGGGATCGTACAATGAGCAGTTCTTC. This codes for CASSSGPSGGSYNEQFF.